Below, 21 T cell receptor beta chains from the same sample are listed, as sequenced in a study of T cells in Graves' hyperthyroidism and ophthalmopathy. Amplification of TCR beta CDR3 regions used RNA as the template. The HTBI set primed first-round TCR CDR3 RT-PCR. TCRdb processed the multiplex PCR reads anew with MiXCR; each CDR3 protein has one entry. Of 400,000 to 600,000 distinct CDR3 sequences in the sample, around 20% are singletons; the top ten hold about 26%. Sequenced material: blood. All receptors come from a young man with Graves' hyperthyroidism.

This clonotype was picked up many times. This sequence joins TRBV12-3 or TRBV12-4 and TRBJ1-1; the D is unclear. Between the trimmed V and J ends, which lost 6 bases and 2 bases, there was a span of 13 bases. The CDR3 consists of 14 residues. CDR3 amino acids: CASSRYPGNTEAFF. CDR3 nucleotides: TGTGCCAGCAGCCGTTATCCTGGAAACACTGAAGCTTTCTTT.

This clonotype has only a few counts. The chain links TRBV12-5 to TRBJ1-1, with D possibly matching TRBD1 (5 bases). Trimming removed 3 bases at V and 2 bases at J, with 10 bases between. CDR1 is LGHNT and CDR2 is FRNRAP in the germline V gene. This CDR3 has 14 residues. The CDR3 sequence is CASGFIGANTEAFF. The CDR3 coding sequence is TGTGCTAGTGGTTTTATCGGGGCTAACACTGAAGCTTTCTTT.

As concerns this clonotype: Since a much larger clone is just one base distant, this may be a read error. The rearrangement uses TRBV5-1 and TRBJ1-5; D is perhaps TRBD1 (6 bases). The CDR3 covers 15 residues. Per germline, CDR1 SGHRS and CDR2 YFSETQ. CDR3 loop: CAISLGGARNQPQHF. The CDR3 region has the DNA TGCGCCATCAGCTTGGGGGGGGCGCGCAATCAGCCCCAGCATTTT.

This clonotype was found a few times. The chain couples TRBV19 to TRBJ2-2; D possibly corresponds to TRBD2 (6 bases). Trimming stripped 6 bases from V and 6 bases from J, with 11 bases between. The CDR3 has 13 residues. Germline CDR1 is LNHDA and CDR2 is SQIVND (reference sequence). The CDR3 DNA is TGTGCCAGTAGCGGGACTTTGTCCGGGGAGCTGTTTTTT. As protein: CASSGTLSGELFF.

This clonotype was observed many times. The chain recombines TRBV10-3 with TRBJ1-1; no firm D call. Germline CDR1 ENHRY, CDR2 SYGVKD. The ends were cut back, 0 bases at V and 0 bases at J, with 5 bases in the middle. The CDR3 length is 14 residues. The CDR3 here is CAISESQVNTEAFF. The CDR3 DNA follows: TGTGCCATCAGTGAGTCCCAGGTGAACACTGAAGCTTTCTTT.

Ten or more counts support this clonotype. The CDR3 loop is CAISASGGYEQYF. DNA of the CDR3: TGTGCCATCTCGGCTAGCGGGGGGTACGAGCAGTACTTC. This chain joins TRBV10-3 and TRBJ2-7; 11 positions agree with TRBD2. The CDR3 totals 13 residues. V was pared by 8 bases and J by 4 bases, with 4 bases of the junction left unmatched. Germline loops: CDR1 ENHRY, CDR2 SYGVKD.

V and J are TRBV4-1 and TRBJ2-7, with TRBD1 identical over 10 bases. This CDR3 is built from 13 residues. Germline loops: CDR1 MGHRA, CDR2 YSYEKL. V gave up 4 bases and J gave up 4 bases; unmatched junction bases: 1. The CDR3 DNA reads TGCGCCAGCAGCCGGGACAGGGGATACGAGCAGTACGTC. It yields the protein CASSRDRGYEQYV.

This clonotype was recorded only once. The chain joins TRBV12-3 or TRBV12-4 to TRBJ1-3; D is ambiguous. The CDR3 consists of 12 residues. Trimming shortened V by 8 bases and J by 2 bases, and 7 bases separated the two germline ends. CDR3 loop: CASLNPGNTIYF. The CDR3 DNA is TGTGCCAGCCTTAACCCTGGAAACACCATATATTTT.

This sequence joins TRBV12-3 or TRBV12-4 and TRBJ2-3; TRBD1 aligns across 8 bases. The length of the CDR3 is 14 residues. J lost 3 bases, V lost 6 bases, and 5 bases had no gene match. The CDR3 nucleotides are TGTGCCAGCAGCTTGGACAGGGAGACAGATACGCAGTATTTT. It encodes CASSLDRETDTQYF.

This clonotype came up many times. The limits of the CDR3 on the DNA are not certain, so only TCRdb's listed CDR3 is given. The V call is TRBV12-3 or TRBV12-4, the J call TRBJ2-6. The CDR3 is 15 amino acids long, termini counted. The CDR3 region is CASSFWGSGANVLAF.

The chain combines TRBV4-1 with TRBJ2-7; 9 bases fit TRBD2. Germline CDR1 and CDR2: MGHRA and YSYEKL. Trimming removed 4 bases from V and 6 bases from J; junction bases left unmatched: 4. The CDR3 is made up of 13 amino acids. The CDR3 DNA reads TGCGCCAGCAGCCTAGCGGGGGATGGCGAGCAGTACTTC. This encodes CASSLAGDGEQYF.

This clonotype was counted a few times. At one of its ends the junction is not consistent with the germline gene, which may arise from a read error. This chain connects TRBV24-1 to TRBJ2-2; 11 bases align to TRBD1. CDR1 is KGHDR and CDR2 is SFDVKD in the germline V gene. The CDR3 is 17 residues long. CDR3 residues: CAASDYGTGGNTGELCF. DNA for the CDR3: TGTGCCGCCAGTGATTACGGGACAGGGGGTAACACCGGGGAGCTGTGTTTT.

The table lists this clonotype with a few counts. CDR3 loop: CATSDLGQDTGELFF. CDR3 bases: TGTGCCACCAGTGATTTAGGACAGGACACCGGGGAGCTGTTTTTT. This chain joins TRBV24-1 and TRBJ2-2; 7 nucleotides align to TRBD1. The CDR3 consists of 15 residues. With V trimmed by 1 base and J by 3 bases, 1 base remained unmatched. In germline, CDR1 is KGHDR, CDR2 SFDVKD.

This clonotype was seen at least ten times. This rearrangement joins TRBV6-1 to TRBJ1-5; unclear D gene. Trimming shortened V by 7 bases and J by 0 bases, and 10 bases separated the two germline ends. This CDR3 has 14 residues. Germline V CDR1 and CDR2: MNHNS, SASEGT. The CDR3 protein is CASKIQYSNQPQHF. The CDR3 DNA is TGTGCCAGCAAGATTCAGTATAGCAATCAGCCCCAGCATTTT.

The chain links TRBV20-1 to TRBJ2-1, with a weak D call TRBD2 (7 bases). CDR1 is DFQATT, CDR2 SNEGSKA, per germline (reference sequence). The CDR3 length is 13 residues. CDR3 DNA: TGCAGAACTGGGGGGGGCTGGACGAATGAGCAGTTCTTC. Protein sequence: CRTGGGWTNEQFF.

In its sample, this clonotype was seen many times. J is TRBJ1-2 and V is TRBV20-1; TRBD1 is a possible D gene (5 bases). Trimming removed 0 bases at V and 2 bases at J, with 10 bases between. The CDR3 runs 14 residues. Germline V lookup: CDR1 DFQATT, CDR2 SNEGSKA (reference sequence). DNA for the CDR3: TGCAGTGCTAGAGATTCATCAGGGAACTATGGCTACACCTTC. It yields the protein CSARDSSGNYGYTF.

This clonotype was found many times. The V and J genes are TRBV27 and TRBJ1-1; D might be TRBD1 (5 bases). Per germline, CDR1 MNHEY and CDR2 SMNVEV (reference sequence). CDR3 length: 13 amino acids. The ends were cut back, 6 bases at V and 1 base at J, with 9 bases in the middle. CDR3 DNA: TGTGCCAGCAGAACAGGTCCGAACACTGAAGCTTTCTTT. Amino acid sequence: CASRTGPNTEAFF.

This clonotype was recorded at least ten times. This chain connects TRBV27 to TRBJ1-1, with D hard to call. V gave up 5 bases and J gave up 0 bases, with 19 bases separating them. The CDR3 totals 17 residues. The germline CDR1 and CDR2 sequences are MNHEY and SMNVEV (reference sequence). The CDR3 here is CASSPTTATYMNTEAFF. The CDR3 DNA follows: TGTGCCAGCAGTCCAACCACAGCAACTTACATGAACACTGAAGCTTTCTTT.

The chain recombines TRBV6-1 with TRBJ1-2; D unresolved. This CDR3 has 13 amino acids. The germline V and J ends were trimmed by 2 bases and 4 bases, with 8 bases remaining between them. Per germline, CDR1 MNHNS and CDR2 SASEGT. Written as DNA, the CDR3 is TGTGCCAGCAGTGAATCAACACCCTATGGCTACACCTTC. Encoded protein: CASSESTPYGYTF.

V gene TRBV27 combines with J gene TRBJ2-1; 10 bases line up with TRBD1. The CDR3 length is 14 residues. V trimming: 3 bases; J trimming: 7 bases; junction bases outside the gene matches: 3. In germline, CDR1 is MNHEY, CDR2 SMNVEV (reference sequence). The CDR3 DNA reads TGTGCCAGCAGTTTGGACAGGGGGTGGAATGAGCAGTTCTTC. This translates into CASSLDRGWNEQFF.

This clonotype was counted many times. The chain links TRBV12-3 or TRBV12-4 to TRBJ2-7, with D uncertain. V gave up 3 bases and J gave up 3 bases, with 9 bases separating them. The CDR3 has 13 amino acids. This CDR3 is CASSFNINYEQYF. Here the CDR3 DNA reads TGTGCCAGCAGTTTTAACATCAACTACGAGCAGTACTTC.